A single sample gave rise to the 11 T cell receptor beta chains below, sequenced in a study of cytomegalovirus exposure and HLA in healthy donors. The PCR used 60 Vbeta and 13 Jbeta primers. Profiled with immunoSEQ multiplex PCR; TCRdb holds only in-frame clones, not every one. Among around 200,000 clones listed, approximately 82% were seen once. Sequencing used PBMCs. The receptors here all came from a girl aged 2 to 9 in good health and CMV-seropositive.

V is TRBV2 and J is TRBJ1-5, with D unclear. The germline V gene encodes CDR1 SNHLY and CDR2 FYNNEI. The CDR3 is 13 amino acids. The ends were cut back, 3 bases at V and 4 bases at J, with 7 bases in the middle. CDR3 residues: CASSDSGNQPQHF. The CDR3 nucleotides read TGTGCCAGCAGTGATTCGGGTAATCAGCCCCAGCATTTT.

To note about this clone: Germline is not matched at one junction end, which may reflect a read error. The CDR3 spells CASSGTRYANSF. The CDR3 bases are TGTGCCAGCAGTGGTACGCGGTACGCTAACTCTTTT. V and J are TRBV2 and TRBJ1-4; D unclear. The germline V gene has CDR1 SNHLY and CDR2 FYNNEI. This CDR3 contains 12 residues.

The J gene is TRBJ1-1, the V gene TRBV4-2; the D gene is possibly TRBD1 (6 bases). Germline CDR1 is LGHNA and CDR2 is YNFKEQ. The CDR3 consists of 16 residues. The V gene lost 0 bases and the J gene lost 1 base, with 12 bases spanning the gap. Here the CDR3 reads CASSQDPGTTNTEAFF. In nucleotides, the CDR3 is TGTGCCAGCAGCCAAGATCCCGGGACAACGAACACTGAAGCTTTCTTT.

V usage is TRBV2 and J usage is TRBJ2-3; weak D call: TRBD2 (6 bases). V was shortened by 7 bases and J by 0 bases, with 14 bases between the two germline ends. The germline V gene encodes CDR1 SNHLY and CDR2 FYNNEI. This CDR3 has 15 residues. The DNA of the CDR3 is TGTGCCAGCAACACGGGACTTGTGAGCACAGATACGCAGTATTTT. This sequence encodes CASNTGLVSTDTQYF. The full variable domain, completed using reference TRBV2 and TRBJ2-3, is EPEVTQTPSHQVTQMGQEVILRCVPISNHLYFYWYRQILGQKVEFLVSFYNNEISEKSEIFDDQFSVERPDGSNFTLKIRSTKLEDSAMYFCASNTGLVSTDTQYFGPGTRLTVL.

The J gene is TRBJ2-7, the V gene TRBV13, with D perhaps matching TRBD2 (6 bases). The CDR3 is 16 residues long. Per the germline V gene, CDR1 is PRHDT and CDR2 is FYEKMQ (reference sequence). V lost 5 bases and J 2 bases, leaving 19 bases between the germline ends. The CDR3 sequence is CASSRDSRIAAYEQYF. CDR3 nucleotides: TGTGCCAGCAGCCGGGACTCCCGAATAGCGGCCTACGAGCAGTACTTC.

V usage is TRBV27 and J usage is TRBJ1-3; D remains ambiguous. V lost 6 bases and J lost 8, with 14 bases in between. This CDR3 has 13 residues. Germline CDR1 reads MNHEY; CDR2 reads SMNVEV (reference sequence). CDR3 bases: TGTGCCAGCAGGAACTTGAGGGAAGACACCATATATTTT. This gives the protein CASRNLREDTIYF.

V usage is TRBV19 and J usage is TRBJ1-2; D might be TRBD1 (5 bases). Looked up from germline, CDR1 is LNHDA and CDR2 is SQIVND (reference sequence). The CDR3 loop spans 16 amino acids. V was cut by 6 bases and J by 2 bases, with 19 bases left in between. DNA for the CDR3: TGTGCCAGTAGCAGGGTTCGAGGAGGGGTAAACTATGGCTACACCTTC. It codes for CASSRVRGGVNYGYTF.

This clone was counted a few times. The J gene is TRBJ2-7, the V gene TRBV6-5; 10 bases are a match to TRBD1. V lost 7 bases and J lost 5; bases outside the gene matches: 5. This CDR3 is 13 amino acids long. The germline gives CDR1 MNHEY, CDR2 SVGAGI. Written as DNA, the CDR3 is TGTGCCAGCAAAAGGACAGGGGGTGACGAGCAGTACTTC. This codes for CASKRTGGDEQYF.

In DNA, the CDR3 is TGCGCCAGCAGCTTTTGGGGGCCTGGAAACACCATATATTTT. Encoded protein: CASSFWGPGNTIYF. The J gene is TRBJ1-3, the V gene TRBV5-1; D might be TRBD1 (6 bases). Germline-derived CDR1 and CDR2 are SGHRS and YFSETQ. This CDR3 has 14 amino acids. Between the trimmed V and J ends, which lost 2 bases and 2 bases, there was a span of 8 bases.

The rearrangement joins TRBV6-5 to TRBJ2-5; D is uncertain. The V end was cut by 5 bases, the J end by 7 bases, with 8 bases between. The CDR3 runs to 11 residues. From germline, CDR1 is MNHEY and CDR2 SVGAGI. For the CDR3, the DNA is TGTGCCAGCAGTAGCCTTACGACCCAGTACTTC. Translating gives CASSSLTTQYF.

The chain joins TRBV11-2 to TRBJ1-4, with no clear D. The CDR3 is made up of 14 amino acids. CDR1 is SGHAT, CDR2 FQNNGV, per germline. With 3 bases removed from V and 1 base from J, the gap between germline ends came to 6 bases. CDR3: CASSLRQTNEKLFF. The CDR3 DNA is TGTGCCAGCAGCTTGCGACAAACTAATGAAAAACTGTTTTTT.